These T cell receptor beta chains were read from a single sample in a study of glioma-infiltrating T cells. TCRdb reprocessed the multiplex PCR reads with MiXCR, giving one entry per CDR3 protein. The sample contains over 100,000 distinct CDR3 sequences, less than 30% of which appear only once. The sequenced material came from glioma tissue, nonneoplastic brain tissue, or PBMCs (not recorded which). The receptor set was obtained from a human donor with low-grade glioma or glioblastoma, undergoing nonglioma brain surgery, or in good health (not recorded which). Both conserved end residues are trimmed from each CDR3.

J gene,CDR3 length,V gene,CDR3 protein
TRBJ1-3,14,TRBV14,ASSHPTGVSGNTIY
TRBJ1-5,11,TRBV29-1,SVEGGNNQPQH
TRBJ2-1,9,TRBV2,ASSESYEQF
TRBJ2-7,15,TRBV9,ASSVYPARGPSYEQY
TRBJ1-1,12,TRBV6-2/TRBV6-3,ASSYEFPLTEAF
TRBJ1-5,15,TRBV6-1,ASSERVGQGARAPQH
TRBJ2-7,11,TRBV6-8,ASSWIWGHEQY
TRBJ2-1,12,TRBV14,ASSQDAGPNEQF
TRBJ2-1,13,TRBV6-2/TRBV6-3,ASISGASSYNAQF
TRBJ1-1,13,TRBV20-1,SARPPIGRNTEAF
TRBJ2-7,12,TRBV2,ASRRAGISYEQY
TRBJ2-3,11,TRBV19,ASSPRSYDTQY
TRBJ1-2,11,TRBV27,ASSLRQGYGYT
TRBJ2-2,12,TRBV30,AWIAGEYTGELF
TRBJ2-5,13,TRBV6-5,ASSYGLAGEETQY
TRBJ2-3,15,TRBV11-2,ASSPPPSGPFTDTQY
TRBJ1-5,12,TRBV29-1,SAKGGFDNQPQH
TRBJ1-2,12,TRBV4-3,ASSPRTGNYGYT
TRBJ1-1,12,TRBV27,ASSYGPRQIEAF
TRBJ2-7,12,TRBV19,ASSTRQDSYEQY
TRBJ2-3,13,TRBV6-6,ASSYGLEETDTQY
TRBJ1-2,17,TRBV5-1,ASSSPNKDRGRSDYGYT
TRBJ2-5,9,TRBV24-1,ATERWGTQY
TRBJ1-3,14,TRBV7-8,ASSSSYTSSGNTIY
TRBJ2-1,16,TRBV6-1,ASSYPHEGLAGIRLQF
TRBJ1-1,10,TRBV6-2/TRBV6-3,ASSYFRTEAF
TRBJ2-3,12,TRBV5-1,ASSYNRGPDTQY
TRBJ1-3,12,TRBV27,ASSPDVLGNTIY
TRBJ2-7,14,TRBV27,ASSPLIALQSYEQY
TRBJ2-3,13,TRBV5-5,ASSLASRNTDTQY
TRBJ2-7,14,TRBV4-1,ASSQSLAREAYEQY
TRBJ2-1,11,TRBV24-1,ATSDRQPNEQF
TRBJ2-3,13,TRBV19,ASRGDRGNRDTQY
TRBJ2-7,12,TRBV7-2,ASSWGLGVYEQY
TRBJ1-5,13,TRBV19,ASSLRLQSNQPQH
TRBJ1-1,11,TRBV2,ASSVDRGTEAF
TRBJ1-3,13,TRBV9,ASSAQGATENTIY
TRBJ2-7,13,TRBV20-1,SARDRRGGLYEQY
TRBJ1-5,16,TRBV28,ASSRRPGLYVGNQPQH
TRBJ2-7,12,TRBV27,ASSTQGPTYEQY
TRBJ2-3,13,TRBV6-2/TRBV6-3,ASSYVAGPSDTQY